Listed below are T cell receptor beta chains from one sample, sequenced in a study of a mutant IDH1 vaccine in newly diagnosed glioma. Assay: immunoSEQ multiplex PCR; the TCRdb copy retains only in-frame clones and omits some. The data contain about 30,000 clones, 70% to 85% of them singletons. No antigen has been assigned to these receptors. Source: PBMCs, taken from a glioma patient whose treatment included an IDH1 peptide vaccine. Source of these receptors: a man aged 25-40 years with glioma. CDR3s leave out the opening cysteine and the closing phenylalanine or tryptophan. Each record gives: V gene, CDR3 protein.

V gene: TRBV2
CDR3 protein: ASSESRQGNYGYT

V gene: TRBV7-9
CDR3 protein: ASSLSAGTDTQY

V gene: TRBV19
CDR3 protein: ASSGPGTYFVTDTQY

V gene: TRBV25-1
CDR3 protein: ASSPANEQF

V gene: TRBV6-5
CDR3 protein: ASSYGGASYEQY

V gene: TRBV6-5
CDR3 protein: ASRFGPTSTDTQY

V gene: TRBV7-2
CDR3 protein: ASSQEGGHIGEAF

V gene: TRBV11-2
CDR3 protein: ASSFWGVGAF

V gene: TRBV6-1
CDR3 protein: ASILQLKTGELF

V gene: TRBV9
CDR3 protein: ASSVVLGGEETQY

V gene: TRBV10-3
CDR3 protein: AISESKSGNTEAF

V gene: TRBV2
CDR3 protein: ASVGTGGNYGYT

V gene: TRBV7-2
CDR3 protein: ASSLVRNTEAF

V gene: TRBV6-1
CDR3 protein: ASLWQRELF

V gene: TRBV6-5
CDR3 protein: ASRIQGANTGELF

V gene: TRBV10-1
CDR3 protein: ATLNRTVGSHEQY

V gene: TRBV6-1
CDR3 protein: ASRTTVSTDTQY

V gene: TRBV18
CDR3 protein: ASSYRVEANYGYT

V gene: TRBV2
CDR3 protein: ASSLTGVSNQPQH

V gene: TRBV13
CDR3 protein: ASSLSYTDTQY

V gene: TRBV5-1
CDR3 protein: ASSLGHGQNTEAF

V gene: TRBV28
CDR3 protein: ASSQGGGIWTDTQY

V gene: TRBV27
CDR3 protein: ASSLSWTDQPQH

V gene: TRBV25-1
CDR3 protein: ASTIGTGNGELF

V gene: TRBV5-1
CDR3 protein: ASSLGGGAETQY

V gene: TRBV2
CDR3 protein: ASSPQSSGNTIY

V gene: TRBV30
CDR3 protein: AWSVGAGGQPQH

V gene: TRBV6-6
CDR3 protein: ARSQGAYEQY

V gene: TRBV7-9
CDR3 protein: ASSLRSGLNTEAF

V gene: TRBV18
CDR3 protein: ASSPLDRDYGYT

V gene: TRBV5-1
CDR3 protein: ASRSRDTGTEAF

V gene: TRBV18
CDR3 protein: ASYPTGRSEKLF

V gene: TRBV19
CDR3 protein: ASRLKGGTYEQY

V gene: TRBV6-1
CDR3 protein: ASSETAGIYSYEQY

V gene: TRBV25-1
CDR3 protein: ASSRDGAATEAF

V gene: TRBV6-5
CDR3 protein: ASSTGLAGEQF

V gene: TRBV7-6
CDR3 protein: ASISVDRGTEAF

V gene: TRBV6-1
CDR3 protein: ASSEVSGIYNEQF

V gene: TRBV4-1
CDR3 protein: ASSRAGTGGSEQY